The clone carrying this T cell receptor (beta chain) is a singleton in its sample. Its specificity is unknown. The data originate from a study of response to subunit inactivated influenza vaccine. TCRdb re-called the RT-PCR reads with MiXCR, one entry per CDR3 protein. The table records approximately 480,000 distinct CDR3 sequences, approximately 11% of them present only once. Study-wide points: Few new T cells, the authors suggested, are recruited by each seasonal influenza vaccination.

V lost 1 base, J lost 5 bases, and 8 bases lay in between. CDR1 is SNHLY and CDR2 is FYNNEI in the germline V gene. This CDR3 region has 14 residues. The sample here was PBMCs from blood, taken roughly 6 weeks after vaccination. The rearrangement uses TRBV2 and TRBJ2-2; D is unclear. The TCR originated in a man between 50 and 59 years old who received an inactivated influenza vaccine. The CDR3 DNA is TGTGCCAGCAGTGAAGACCTGTGGACCGGGGAGCTGTTTTTT. Residues: CASSEDLWTGELFF.